This record concerns one T cell receptor beta chain sequence. As yet, its antigen is unknown. This entry is derived from a study of shared clonotypes between healthy human individuals. General study points: Non-shared clonotypes had lower generation probabilities than those shared by all four donors. Only blood underwent sampling, and tissue repertoires likely differ.

Germline CDR1 reads LNHDA; CDR2 reads SQIVND (reference sequence). V was shortened by 4 bases and J by 6 bases, with 15 bases between the two germline ends. The CDR3 contains 15 residues. Repertoires were generated with immunoSEQ multiplex PCR, while TCRdb's copy carries only in-frame clones and drops some. The profile covers 2 million or so clones, with 85% to 95% appearing a single time and 0.13% taken by the ten largest. CD4+ cells were split into CD45RA+ naive and CD45RA-negative memory subsets. This TCR was sampled from a man aged 18 to 35 in good health. The material sequenced was naive CD4+ T cells sorted from blood. Subset here: CD45RA+ positively selected. The chain recombines TRBV19 with TRBJ1-4; D uncertain. DNA of the CDR3: TGTGCCAGTAGTACCGACGGTCGCGAAGATGAAAAACTGTTTTTT. Amino acids: CASSTDGREDEKLFF.